A single sample is the source of the 27 T cell receptor beta chains below, sequenced in a study of T cells in Graves' hyperthyroidism and ophthalmopathy. RNA transcripts served as the template for amplifying TCR beta CDR3 regions. In the first-round RT-PCR of the TCR CDR3, the HTBI primer set was used. TCRdb analysed the multiplex PCR reads with MiXCR anew, one entry per CDR3 protein. Of over 400,000 distinct CDR3 sequences listed, 22% are singletons. Sequencing was carried out using blood. The receptors derive from a woman in her 70s with Graves' ophthalmopathy.

This clonotype was picked up many times. This rearrangement joins TRBV13 to TRBJ2-7; 8 nucleotides line up with TRBD2. Germline trimming cut 5 bases from V and 5 bases from J; bases unmatched to any gene: 14. Per germline, CDR1 PRHDT and CDR2 FYEKMQ (reference sequence). CDR3 length: 16 amino acids. The CDR3 region is CASSPPGGANPNEQYF. The CDR3 DNA is TGTGCCAGCAGCCCACCCGGGGGGGCGAACCCCAACGAGCAGTACTTC.

This clonotype came up a few times. This rearrangement joins TRBV3-1 to TRBJ2-5; D uncertain. V lost 0 bases to trimming and J lost 7 bases, with 3 bases between them. Per germline, CDR1 LGHDT and CDR2 YNNKEL (reference sequence). The CDR3 covers 11 residues. CDR3 protein: CASSQDGTQYF. The DNA of the CDR3 is TGTGCCAGCAGCCAAGATGGGACCCAGTACTTC.

This chain connects TRBV5-8 to TRBJ2-5; the match to TRBD1 covers 8 bases. V lost 2 bases and J lost 5; bases outside the gene matches: 5. The CDR3 is 14 amino acids. The V gene's germline CDR1 is SGHTS and CDR2 YDEGEE. The CDR3: CASSFRTGRETQYF. CDR3 bases: TGTGCCAGCAGCTTCAGGACAGGGCGCGAGACCCAGTACTTC.

The rearrangement links TRBV7-9 to TRBJ2-7; 8 positions agree with TRBD2. J lost 4 bases, V lost 6 bases, and 11 bases had no gene match. The CDR3 extends over 15 amino acids. Germline V gene data show CDR1 as SEHNR and CDR2 as FQNEAQ (reference sequence). CDR3 residues: CASSSVAGKGYEQYF. Written as DNA, the CDR3 is TGTGCCAGCAGTTCGGTAGCGGGAAAAGGGTACGAGCAGTACTTC.

In its sample, this clonotype was seen a few times. The chain combines TRBV6-1 with TRBJ1-1; the D is unclear. The CDR3 runs to 16 residues. V was cut by 1 base and J by 1 base, with 13 bases left in between. In germline, CDR1 is MNHNS, CDR2 SASEGT. CDR3 DNA: TGTGCCAGCAGTGAAGTGGTCGAGGCCTGGAACACTGAAGCTTTCTTT. Translation: CASSEVVEAWNTEAFF.

CDR3 bases: TGCAGTGCGGTACCGACTAGCGGGAGGGTAAATGAGCAGTTCTTC. It encodes CSAVPTSGRVNEQFF. The chain couples TRBV20-1 to TRBJ2-1, with 14 nucleotides matching TRBD2. The CDR3 loop spans 15 amino acids. The trim removed 6 bases at V and 7 bases at J, leaving 8 bases unmatched. Germline assignment: CDR1 DFQATT and CDR2 SNEGSKA (reference sequence).

In this sample, this clonotype turned up many times. This chain connects TRBV18 to TRBJ1-1; tentatively, D is TRBD1 (5 bases). The germline V and J ends were trimmed by 1 base and 3 bases, with 9 bases remaining between them. The V gene's germline CDR1 is KGHSH and CDR2 LQKENI. The CDR3 spans 14 residues. This CDR3 is CASSPLRGYTEAFF. The CDR3 bases are TGTGCCAGCTCACCACTGAGGGGTTACACTGAAGCTTTCTTT.

CDR3 sequence reads: CASSLRGVEQSEAFF. Here the CDR3 DNA reads TGTGCCAGCAGCTTACGTGGTGTGGAACAATCTGAAGCTTTCTTT. This sequence joins TRBV7-9 and TRBJ1-1; D uncertain. Germline assignment: CDR1 SEHNR and CDR2 FQNEAQ (reference sequence). The CDR3 contains 15 residues. Trimming took 2 bases from V and 6 from J, leaving 16 bases between them.

This clonotype was observed a few times. The rearrangement joins TRBV13 to TRBJ2-7; 8 bases are shared with TRBD2. From germline, CDR1 is PRHDT and CDR2 FYEKMQ (reference sequence). The J segment lost 0 bases and the V segment lost 3 bases, leaving 4 bases of the junction unmatched. The CDR3 has 15 residues. CDR3 in amino acids: CASSFVAGSSYEQYF. The DNA for the CDR3 is TGTGCCAGCAGCTTCGTAGCGGGGAGCTCCTACGAGCAGTACTTC.

This clonotype was found a few times. The chain combines TRBV5-1 with TRBJ1-1; TRBD1 matches at 7 bases. Germline CDR1 is SGHRS and CDR2 is YFSETQ. Trimming took 1 base from V and 6 from J; bases not matched to a gene: 12. The CDR3 length is 16 residues. The CDR3 nucleotides read TGCGCCAGCAGCTTGAAGTCGGACAGGTTTACCCCTGAAGCTTTCTTT. Translating it yields CASSLKSDRFTPEAFF.

This clonotype was seen more than once but under ten times. V and J are TRBV4-3 and TRBJ2-5, with 11 positions matching TRBD2. The CDR3 is 15 amino acids. CDR1 is LGHNA, CDR2 YSLEER, per germline. V was clipped by 4 bases and J by 7 bases; unmatched bases: 8. CDR3 residues: CASSRPLAGVGTQYF. DNA of the CDR3: TGCGCCAGCAGCCGACCACTAGCGGGAGTGGGGACCCAGTACTTC.

The genes are TRBV12-3 or TRBV12-4 and TRBJ1-2; a weak D match, TRBD1 (6 bases). The CDR3 spans 13 residues. V lost 7 bases and J 2 bases, leaving 11 bases between the germline ends. Here the CDR3 reads CASNRERNYGYTF. The CDR3 nucleotides are TGTGCCAGCAACAGGGAGCGAAACTATGGCTACACCTTC.

This clonotype was recorded only once. The chain employs TRBV28 and TRBJ2-5, with D tentatively TRBD1 or TRBD2 (5 bases each). V lost 2 bases to trimming and J lost 13 bases, with 20 bases between them. In germline, CDR1 is MDHEN, CDR2 SYDVKM. The CDR3 runs 14 residues. CDR3 protein: CASSLAGGPASPYF. As DNA, the CDR3 is TGTGCCAGCAGTTTAGCTGGGGGACCGGCTAGCCCGTACTTC.

This clonotype was found many times. CDR3 in amino acids: CSVGGGRGHTGELFF. CDR3 DNA sequence: TGCAGCGTTGGTGGTGGAAGGGGGCACACCGGGGAGCTGTTTTTT. The rearrangement links TRBV29-1 to TRBJ2-2; 7 bases are shared with TRBD1. V lost 4 bases, J lost 3 bases, and 8 bases stayed unmatched. This CDR3 has 15 amino acids. Germline assignment: CDR1 SQVTM and CDR2 ANQGSEA.

The table lists this clonotype with a few counts. The chain combines TRBV5-4 with TRBJ2-5, with D uncertain. The CDR3 spans 13 residues. The V gene lost 0 bases and the J gene lost 7 bases, with 10 bases spanning the gap. The germline V gene encodes CDR1 SGHNT and CDR2 YYREEE (reference sequence). The chain's CDR3 is CASSLAGSWTQYF. CDR3 bases: TGTGCCAGCAGCTTGGCAGGATCCTGGACCCAGTACTTC.

J is TRBJ2-7 and V is TRBV24-1, with 10 positions matching TRBD1. The trim removed 2 bases at V and 3 bases at J, leaving 3 bases unmatched. This CDR3 comprises 15 residues. From germline, CDR1 is KGHDR and CDR2 SFDVKD. CDR3 sequence (DNA): TGTGCCACCAGTGATTCGCGGACAGGGGGCTACGAGCAGTACTTC. Amino acids: CATSDSRTGGYEQYF.

This clonotype was recorded only once. The chain is built from TRBV5-4 and TRBJ2-1, with TRBD2 matching 7 bases. Unmatched junction bases numbered 6, after V lost 0 bases and J lost 6 bases. CDR1 SGHNT and CDR2 YYREEE come from the germline V gene (reference sequence). The CDR3 is made up of 15 amino acids. CDR3 sequence reads: CASSLGGSPSNEQFF. In DNA, the CDR3 is TGTGCCAGCAGCTTGGGCGGGAGCCCCTCCAATGAGCAGTTCTTC.

This clonotype was recorded many times. This sequence joins TRBV6-2 or TRBV6-3 and TRBJ2-7; D might be TRBD1 (6 bases). The CDR3 has 14 residues. The ends were cut back, 6 bases at V and 1 base at J, with 13 bases in the middle. Germline assignment: CDR1 MNHEY and CDR2 SVGEGT. CDR3 in amino acids: CASRGQSISYEQYF. In nucleotides, the CDR3 is TGTGCCAGCAGAGGACAGTCCATTTCCTACGAGCAGTACTTC.

In its sample, this clonotype was seen many times. The chain uses TRBV20-1 and TRBJ1-1; TRBD1 agrees at 7 bases. Germline V gene sequence: CDR1 DFQATT, CDR2 SNEGSKA (reference sequence). The V segment lost 5 bases and the J segment 4 bases; nucleotides outside the gene matches: 13. The CDR3 runs 15 residues. CDR3 coding DNA: TGCAGTGCTTCCGAGACAGGGAGGCAGAGCACTGAAGCTTTCTTT. Its translation: CSASETGRQSTEAFF.

The chain employs TRBV7-9 and TRBJ1-2; D possibly corresponds to TRBD1 (6 bases). Trimming removed 4 bases from V and 4 bases from J, with 13 bases in between. In germline, CDR1 is SEHNR, CDR2 FQNEAQ (reference sequence). The CDR3 loop spans 14 amino acids. CDR3 protein: CASSSRGALYGYTF. The DNA of the CDR3 is TGTGCCAGCAGCTCCAGGGGCGCCCTCTATGGCTACACCTTC.

The sample holds many counts of this clonotype. The chain uses TRBV28 and TRBJ2-3, with 7 bases lining up with TRBD2. The CDR3 totals 14 residues. V was clipped by 6 bases and J by 5 bases; unmatched bases: 8. Germline V CDR1 and CDR2: MDHEN, SYDVKM. The CDR3 spells CASRLAHPGDTQYF. CDR3 DNA: TGTGCCAGCAGACTAGCGCATCCGGGAGATACGCAGTATTTT.

The CDR3 is CASSPIKGGEQYF. CDR3 sequence (DNA): TGTGCCAGCTCACCTATAAAGGGTGGCGAGCAGTACTTC. V and J are TRBV18 and TRBJ2-7; D uncertain. The CDR3 runs 13 residues. The germline V gene encodes CDR1 KGHSH and CDR2 LQKENI. The V and J ends lost 3 bases and 6 bases respectively, with 12 bases between them.

A few counts support this clonotype. The chain uses TRBV6-4 and TRBJ1-1, with no clear D. V lost 4 bases and J lost 4, with 10 bases in between. This CDR3 is built from 13 residues. Germline CDR1 is MRHNA and CDR2 is SNTAGT. CDR3 DNA sequence: TGTGCCAGCAGTGCTACCGAGGGCACTGAAGCTTTCTTT. Encoded protein: CASSATEGTEAFF.

Only a few counts were recorded for this clonotype. The rearrangement links TRBV5-1 to TRBJ2-1; D ambiguous. From germline, CDR1 is SGHRS and CDR2 YFSETQ. Trimming took off 3 bases at V and 7 bases at J, with 14 bases between the two ends. This CDR3 comprises 14 residues. The chain's CDR3 is CASSSPASRNEQFF. CDR3 nucleotide sequence: TGCGCCAGCAGCTCGCCGGCTAGTAGGAATGAGCAGTTCTTC.

This clonotype was observed many times. The CDR3 sequence is CAIPGTSELGEQYF. The CDR3 region has the DNA TGTGCCATCCCTGGGACTAGCGAGCTGGGGGAGCAGTACTTC. V usage is TRBV2 and J usage is TRBJ2-7; 10 nucleotides agree with TRBD2. CDR3 length: 14 residues. Germline V CDR1 and CDR2: SNHLY, FYNNEI. V dropped 10 bases and J dropped 7; count of bases not matched to a gene: 13.

This clonotype was seen repeatedly, ten times or more. The rearrangement joins TRBV12-3 or TRBV12-4 to TRBJ1-1; possibly TRBD1 for D (5 bases). The CDR3 contains 14 residues. Trimming pared 4 bases from V and 8 bases from J, leaving 17 bases between. The CDR3 DNA is TGTGCCAGCAGTTCCAGGGACGGACCAACAGAAGCTTTCTTT. Its protein product is CASSSRDGPTEAFF.

The chain carries TRBV5-1 and TRBJ2-6; D perhaps matches TRBD1 (5 bases). Trimming took off 3 bases at V and 2 bases at J, with 9 bases between the two ends. The germline V gene encodes CDR1 SGHRS and CDR2 YFSETQ. The CDR3 contains 15 residues. The CDR3 DNA sequence: TGCGCCAGCAGCTCCCCAGGGACTGGGGCCAACGTCCTGACTTTC. Translating it yields CASSSPGTGANVLTF.